The 18 T cell receptor beta chains reported below all come from one sample, sequenced in a study of cytomegalovirus exposure and HLA in healthy donors. A multiplex PCR was run with 60 Vbeta primers and 13 Jbeta primers. The method was immunoSEQ multiplex PCR; TCRdb's version includes in-frame clones alone and lacks a portion of them. The sample consists of around 150,000 clones, 76% of them appearing once. The sample comprised PBMCs. The receptors come from a man aged 35-49 years in good health and CMV-seronegative.

The chain has TRBV6-6 and TRBJ2-7; D gene ambiguous. The CDR3 covers 12 residues. V was shortened by 7 bases and J by 2 bases, with 9 bases between the two germline ends. Germline V gene sequence: CDR1 MNHNY, CDR2 SVGAGI (reference sequence). The CDR3 nucleotides are TGTGCCAGCACGACGGAGACCTACGAGCAGTACTTC. This codes for CASTTETYEQYF.

The chain recombines TRBV4-3 with TRBJ2-7; D gene unclear. Germline V gene data show CDR1 as LGHNA and CDR2 as YSLEER. Trimming cost V 0 bases and J 4 bases, with 10 bases left between them. The CDR3 is 14 residues long. The chain's CDR3 is CASSQDLNPYEQYF. CDR3 DNA sequence: TGCGCCAGCAGCCAAGATCTTAATCCGTACGAGCAGTACTTC.

The gene calls are TRBV27 and TRBJ2-7; 9 positions agree with TRBD1. This CDR3 region has 18 residues. Looked up from germline, CDR1 is MNHEY and CDR2 is SMNVEV (reference sequence). After removal of 0 bases from V and 1 base from J, the junction contained 10 bases not matched to a gene. The CDR3 sequence: CASSLSVTGGAGSYEQYF. The DNA for the CDR3 is TGTGCCAGCAGTTTATCGGTAACAGGGGGCGCTGGGTCCTACGAGCAGTACTTC.

V usage is TRBV6-5 and J usage is TRBJ1-2; perhaps TRBD1 as D (6 bases). V was pared by 2 bases and J by 3 bases, with 10 bases between. This CDR3 region has 14 residues. From germline, CDR1 is MNHEY and CDR2 SVGAGI. In nucleotides, the CDR3 is TGTGCCAGCAGTTACGGGGAGGGGGACTATGGCTACACCTTC. It is translated as CASSYGEGDYGYTF.

This clone was picked up one time. This sequence joins TRBV4-3 and TRBJ2-7; 7 nucleotides line up with TRBD1. This CDR3 contains 14 residues. Germline V lookup: CDR1 LGHNA, CDR2 YSLEER. J lost 0 bases, V lost 4 bases, and 3 bases had no gene match. The CDR3 sequence: CASSPWTGSYEQYF. In nucleotides, the CDR3 is TGCGCCAGCAGCCCCTGGACAGGCTCCTACGAGCAGTACTTC.

This clone was observed a few times. V and J are TRBV11-1 and TRBJ2-7, with a tentative D call TRBD1 (6 bases). Germline CDR1 is SGHAT and CDR2 is FQDESV (reference sequence). Trimming took 0 bases from V and 5 from J, leaving 8 bases between them. This CDR3 has 13 residues. DNA of the CDR3: TGTGCCAGCAGCTTAGCAGGGGACAACGAGCAGTACTTC. Amino acids: CASSLAGDNEQYF.

The gene calls are TRBV4-1 and TRBJ2-2; D gene ambiguous. This CDR3 has 14 residues. The germline V gene encodes CDR1 MGHRA and CDR2 YSYEKL. V lost 0 bases to trimming and J lost 6 bases, with 8 bases between them. This CDR3 reads CASSQDRVAGELFF. CDR3 sequence (DNA): TGCGCCAGCAGCCAAGATAGAGTCGCCGGGGAGCTGTTTTTT.

V and J are TRBV9 and TRBJ2-1, with 9 bases fitting TRBD1. The length of the CDR3 is 14 residues. V dropped 3 bases and J dropped 14; count of bases not matched to a gene: 12. Germline V gene sequence: CDR1 SGDLS, CDR2 YYNGEE. The CDR3 loop is CASSGGTGSGVEFF. The CDR3 nucleotides read TGTGCCAGCAGCGGCGGGACAGGGTCAGGCGTTGAGTTCTTC.

The rearrangement joins TRBV5-1 to TRBJ2-3; 10 nucleotides agree with TRBD2. Unmatched junction bases numbered 3, after V lost 4 bases and J lost 1 base. The CDR3 has 15 amino acids. In germline, CDR1 is SGHRS, CDR2 YFSETQ. The CDR3 DNA reads TGCGCCAGCAGCACCGGGACTAGCGGCACAGATACGCAGTATTTT. Translated, it gives CASSTGTSGTDTQYF.

V and J are TRBV25-1 and TRBJ1-1; 12 nucleotides match TRBD1. Germline lookup yields CDR1 MGHDK and CDR2 SYGVNS. J gave up 5 bases and V 5 bases, and 9 bases lay outside the gene matches. The CDR3 totals 16 residues. As DNA, the CDR3 is TGTGCCAGCAGTCAATCCGGGACAGGGGGCCTTACTGAAGCTTTCTTT. This sequence encodes CASSQSGTGGLTEAFF.

In its sample, this clone was seen a few times. This rearrangement joins TRBV4-2 to TRBJ2-6; 8 bases align to TRBD1. The V segment lost 4 bases and the J segment 2 bases; nucleotides outside the gene matches: 4. Germline V gives CDR1 LGHNA, CDR2 YNFKEQ. The CDR3 sequence is 16 residues long. The CDR3 bases are TGTGCCAGCAGCCTTCGACAGGGGCCTGGGGCCAACGTCCTGACTTTC. Protein: CASSLRQGPGANVLTF.

The V call is TRBV5-1, the J call TRBJ2-7; 9 nucleotides agree with TRBD2. The germline V gene encodes CDR1 SGHRS and CDR2 YFSETQ. The junction had 10 bases not matched to a gene; V was cut back by 3 bases and J by 6 bases. The CDR3 runs 15 residues. CDR3 nucleotide sequence: TGCGCCAGCAGCTCCTCGGGCCTAGCGGGAATCGAGCAGTACTTC. Protein sequence: CASSSSGLAGIEQYF.

This chain joins TRBV28 and TRBJ2-3; TRBD2 aligns across 11 bases. V shed 2 bases, J shed 3 bases, and the junction held 10 bases outside the gene matches. CDR1 is MDHEN and CDR2 is SYDVKM in the germline V gene. CDR3 length equals 18 residues. For the CDR3, the DNA is TGTGCCAGCAGTTTAGGGACTAGCGGAGTAAGTTTGACAGATACGCAGTATTTT. Encoded protein: CASSLGTSGVSLTDTQYF.

The chain couples TRBV7-9 to TRBJ1-1; D gene uncertain. V was cut by 11 bases and J by 0 bases, with 10 bases left in between. The CDR3 spans 12 residues. Germline CDR1 and CDR2: SEHNR and FQNEAQ (reference sequence). The CDR3 DNA follows: TGTGCCCGCCGGGAGTTGAACACTGAAGCTTTCTTT. Protein product: CARRELNTEAFF.

This clone has a single count. V is TRBV7-2 and J is TRBJ2-3; 8 nucleotides line up with TRBD1. This CDR3 has 14 residues. Trimming cost V 5 bases and J 6 bases; bases outside gene matches: 7. Germline V gene sequence: CDR1 SGHTA, CDR2 FQGNSA. In nucleotides, the CDR3 is TGTGCCAGCAGCATGGACAGGGCGGTGGATACGCAGTATTTT. It translates to CASSMDRAVDTQYF. Drawing the rest from reference TRBV7-2 and TRBJ2-3, the complete variable domain is GAGVSQSPSNKVTEKGKDVELRCDPISGHTALYWYRQSLGQGLEFLIYFQGNSAPDKSGLPSDRFSAERTGGSVSTLTIQRTQQEDSAVYLCASSMDRAVDTQYFGPGTRLTVL.

The genes are TRBV18 and TRBJ1-1, with TRBD1 matching over 10 bases. Looked up from germline, CDR1 is KGHSH and CDR2 is LQKENI. This CDR3 has 14 amino acids. J gave up 3 bases and V 3 bases, and 1 base lay outside the gene matches. The CDR3 here is CASSPTGGYTEAFF. In DNA, the CDR3 is TGTGCCAGCTCACCGACAGGGGGCTACACTGAAGCTTTCTTT. The whole variable domain, filled in from reference TRBV18 and TRBJ1-1, reads NAGVMQNPRHLVRRRGQEARLRCSPMKGHSHVYWYRQLPEEGLKFMVYLQKENIIDESGMPKERFSAEFPKEGPSILRIQQVVRGDSAAYFCASSPTGGYTEAFFGQGTRLTVV.

In this sample, this clone turned up once. The chain has TRBV28 and TRBJ2-5, with D perhaps matching TRBD2 (7 bases). The V gene lost 6 bases and the J gene lost 5 bases, with 28 bases spanning the gap. CDR3 length: 18 amino acids. In germline, CDR1 is MDHEN, CDR2 SYDVKM. The CDR3 sequence: CASRSGGHGLGAGETQYF. The CDR3 DNA is TGTGCCAGCAGATCCGGGGGGCACGGGCTGGGGGCGGGTGAGACCCAGTACTTC.

The rearrangement links TRBV7-9 to TRBJ2-1; 13 bases line up with TRBD2. The length of the CDR3 is 16 residues. CDR1 and CDR2 (germline): SEHNR, FQNEAQ (reference sequence). Trimming at V came to 4 bases and at J to 7 bases, leaving 7 bases not matched to a gene. In DNA, the CDR3 is TGTGCCAGCAGCTCCTTACTAGCGGGAGGGGGGAATGAGCAGTTCTTC. Translation: CASSSLLAGGGNEQFF.